These 22 T cell receptor beta chains were sequenced from one sample in a study of naive CD8 T cells in extremely preterm neonates. Study-level findings and limits: Preterm CDR3s were shorter than older groups', with fewer N additions and less trimming.

Extremely preterm births at about 23-28 weeks of gestation supplied the samples. These TCRs' antigens remain unknown. The assay was immunoSEQ multiplex PCR, and TCRdb's table has in-frame clones only and misses some. The sample includes 20,000 to 30,000 clones, about 91% seen only once; the top ten take 0.7% to 1%. The specimen sequenced was naive CD8+ T cells from cord blood. Receptors originate from a boy who was born preterm.

The gene calls are TRBV4-2 and TRBJ2-1, with TRBD2 identical over 10 bases. Germline values: CDR1 LGHNA, CDR2 YNFKEQ. This CDR3 has 15 amino acids. Trimming took 0 bases from V and 6 from J; bases not matched to a gene: 2. The CDR3 DNA sequence: TGTGCCAGCAGCCAAGAAAGCGGGGGGGCCAATGAGCAGTTCTTC. Translating gives CASSQESGGANEQFF.

V usage is TRBV14 and J usage is TRBJ2-7; 7 bases match TRBD1. The V gene's germline CDR1 is SGHDN and CDR2 FVKESK. The CDR3 consists of 13 residues. Losses at the gene ends were 5 bases for V and 3 bases for J; bases not matched to a gene: 4. CDR3 residues: CASSVAGGYEQYF. The CDR3 coding sequence is TGTGCCAGCAGCGTAGCAGGGGGCTACGAGCAGTACTTC.

About this clone itself: Other DNA variants within this sample encode the same CDR3. This chain connects TRBV5-4 to TRBJ2-7; unclear D gene. Germline V gene lookup returns CDR1 SGHNT and CDR2 YYREEE (reference sequence). This CDR3 spans 11 amino acids. Trimming pared 2 bases from V and 4 bases from J, leaving 4 bases between. This chain's CDR3 is CASSLGYEQYF. For the CDR3, the DNA is TGTGCCAGCAGCTTAGGGTACGAGCAGTACTTC.

This chain connects TRBV30 to TRBJ1-6; no clear D. Trimming stripped 2 bases from V and 11 bases from J, with 7 bases between. This CDR3 comprises 11 residues. The germline gives CDR1 GTSNPN, CDR2 SVGIG (reference sequence). The CDR3 coding sequence is TGTGCCTGGAGTAGCGGGACACCCCTCCACTTT. Its protein product is CAWSSGTPLHF.

This clone occurred a few times. The sample holds other DNA sequences that translate to the same CDR3. This rearrangement joins TRBV11-2 to TRBJ1-2; 8 positions match TRBD1. This CDR3 spans 13 amino acids. V lost 1 base to trimming and J lost 5 bases; unmatched junction nucleotides: 0. Germline CDR1 is SGHAT and CDR2 is FQNNGV. The CDR3 nucleotides are TGTGCCAGCAGCTTAGGGACAGGGTATGGCTACACCTTC. Translating it yields CASSLGTGYGYTF.

The table lists this clone with a count of one. In DNA form, the CDR3 reads TGTGCCAGCAGTTACTCGATTAGCGGGGCGGATACGCAGTATTTT. This codes for CASSYSISGADTQYF. The genes are TRBV6-5 and TRBJ2-3; 8 positions match TRBD2. V gave up 0 bases and J gave up 6 bases; unmatched junction bases: 5. Germline V gene sequence: CDR1 MNHEY, CDR2 SVGAGI. The CDR3 spans 15 residues.

This rearrangement joins TRBV7-9 to TRBJ2-3; 8 bases line up with TRBD2. Germline V gene sequence: CDR1 SEHNR, CDR2 FQNEAQ (reference sequence). CDR3 size: 16 residues. The junction had 4 bases not matched to a gene; V was cut back by 2 bases and J by 0 bases. The CDR3 bases are TGTGCCAGCAGCTTACCGGAGCGGGGGAGCACAGATACGCAGTATTTT. Protein: CASSLPERGSTDTQYF.

The rearrangement links TRBV5-4 to TRBJ2-5; D may be TRBD1 (5 bases). The CDR3 is 13 amino acids. CDR1 is SGHNT, CDR2 YYREEE, per germline (reference sequence). Trimming shortened V by 0 bases and J by 5 bases, and 8 bases separated the two germline ends. CDR3 loop: CASSLEGVETQYF. As DNA, the CDR3 is TGTGCCAGCAGCTTGGAAGGGGTGGAGACCCAGTACTTC.

The chain couples TRBV5-1 to TRBJ2-7, with 8 bases that match TRBD1. This CDR3 region has 14 residues. Trimming cost V 4 bases and J 1 base; bases outside gene matches: 4. Per the germline V gene, CDR1 is SGHRS and CDR2 is YFSETQ. CDR3 coding DNA: TGCGCCAGCAGCCTCCGGGACAGGTCCTACGAGCAGTACTTC. This encodes CASSLRDRSYEQYF.

This chain uses TRBV4-1 with TRBJ2-4; TRBD1 matches 7 bases. V trimming: 4 bases; J trimming: 6 bases; junction bases outside the gene matches: 9. This CDR3 has 15 amino acids. CDR1 and CDR2 from the germline V gene are MGHRA and YSYEKL. CDR3: CASSPWDSAGNIQYF. CDR3 nucleotide sequence: TGCGCCAGCAGCCCCTGGGACAGCGCTGGAAACATTCAGTACTTC.

The CDR3 DNA is TGTGCCAGCAGGGGCGCAAACATTCAGTACTTC. Residues: CASRGANIQYF. The chain joins TRBV6-1 to TRBJ2-4; D ambiguous. The germline CDR1 and CDR2 sequences are MNHNS and SASEGT. Trimming took 6 bases from V and 6 from J, leaving 6 bases between them. CDR3 length equals 11 residues.

The chain employs TRBV5-1 and TRBJ1-1; the D gene is possibly TRBD1 (6 bases). V gave up 7 bases and J gave up 1 base, with 8 bases separating them. From germline, CDR1 is SGHRS and CDR2 YFSETQ. The CDR3 consists of 12 residues. CDR3 region: CASLGQNTEAFF. In DNA form, the CDR3 reads TGCGCCAGCCTGGGACAGAACACTGAAGCTTTCTTT.

This chain connects TRBV11-3 to TRBJ1-3, with a possible D match to TRBD1 (5 bases). The CDR3 is 15 residues long. Per germline, CDR1 SGHNT and CDR2 YENEEA. Trimming took 3 bases from V and 0 from J, leaving 9 bases between them. The CDR3, as DNA: TGTGCCAGCAGCTTCGGACAAAACTCTGGAAACACCATATATTTT. Translation gives CASSFGQNSGNTIYF.

The chain's CDR3 is CASSYTANTGELFF. In DNA form, the CDR3 reads TGTGCCAGCAGTTACACAGCGAACACCGGGGAGCTGTTTTTT. The V gene is TRBV6-5, the J gene TRBJ2-2; no clear D gene. The CDR3 runs to 14 residues. V was trimmed by 2 bases and J by 0 bases, leaving 4 bases between them. Germline loops: CDR1 MNHEY, CDR2 SVGAGI.

This clone was seen just once. The chain uses TRBV21-1 and TRBJ1-1; the table's D call of TRBD1 was not tested on the DNA. TRBV21-1 is a recognized pseudogene. This CDR3 is built from 13 residues. CDR3 residues: CASSKGQNTEAFF. CDR3 nucleotide sequence: TGTGCCAGCAGCAAGGGACAGAACACTGAAGCTTTCTTT.

The chain carries TRBV4-1 and TRBJ1-1; 9 nucleotides line up with TRBD1. Germline CDR1 is MGHRA and CDR2 is YSYEKL. Germline trimming cut 1 base from V and 3 bases from J; bases unmatched to any gene: 3. The CDR3 sequence is 15 residues long. DNA of the CDR3: TGCGCCAGCAGCCAAGGCGGGGACAGGGACACTGAAGCTTTCTTT. Protein sequence: CASSQGGDRDTEAFF.

J is TRBJ2-7 and V is TRBV27, with 8 bases lining up with TRBD1. This CDR3 has 15 residues. Germline trimming cut 2 bases from V and 2 bases from J; bases unmatched to any gene: 5. Germline CDR1 is MNHEY and CDR2 is SMNVEV (reference sequence). The CDR3 protein is CASSLGTGFTYEQYF. As DNA, the CDR3 is TGTGCCAGCAGTTTAGGGACAGGTTTTACCTACGAGCAGTACTTC.

The rearrangement joins TRBV7-8 to TRBJ2-7; TRBD1 matches at 12 bases. The V segment lost 5 bases and the J segment 4 bases; nucleotides outside the gene matches: 6. Germline loops: CDR1 SGHVS, CDR2 FQNEAQ. This CDR3 region has 15 residues. The CDR3 coding sequence is TGTGCCAGCAGCCCCGGGACAGGGGGCGCGTACGAGCAGTACTTC. The encoded protein is CASSPGTGGAYEQYF.

This clone was detected a few times. This sequence joins TRBV4-1 and TRBJ2-7; D is possibly TRBD1 (6 bases). Germline V gene sequence: CDR1 MGHRA, CDR2 YSYEKL. The CDR3 extends over 14 amino acids. V gave up 0 bases and J gave up 0 bases, with 6 bases separating them. DNA of the CDR3: TGCGCCAGCAGCCAAGAGGGACACTCCTACGAGCAGTACTTC. Encoded protein: CASSQEGHSYEQYF.

This chain links TRBV6-5 with TRBJ2-1; D might be TRBD2 (6 bases). V was trimmed by 5 bases and J by 7 bases, leaving 6 bases between them. Germline-derived CDR1 and CDR2 are MNHEY and SVGAGI. The CDR3 is 11 amino acids. CDR3 sequence reads: CASSSGNEQFF. CDR3 bases: TGTGCCAGCAGTAGCGGGAATGAGCAGTTCTTC.

The chain recombines TRBV7-2 with TRBJ2-7; D uncertain. Germline assignment: CDR1 SGHTA and CDR2 FQGNSA. Trimming took off 3 bases at V and 3 bases at J, with 9 bases between the two ends. The CDR3 has 13 residues. The CDR3 nucleotides read TGTGCCAGCAGCTTTAACCTGGACTACGAGCAGTACTTC. Its translation: CASSFNLDYEQYF.

The rearrangement links TRBV4-1 to TRBJ1-3; D is uncertain. Trimming pared 4 bases from V and 4 bases from J, leaving 17 bases between. Germline CDR1 MGHRA, CDR2 YSYEKL. The CDR3 loop spans 16 amino acids. The CDR3 loop is CASSRPNGDRGNTIYF. CDR3 nucleotide sequence: TGCGCCAGCAGCCGGCCAAACGGGGATAGGGGAAACACCATATATTTT.